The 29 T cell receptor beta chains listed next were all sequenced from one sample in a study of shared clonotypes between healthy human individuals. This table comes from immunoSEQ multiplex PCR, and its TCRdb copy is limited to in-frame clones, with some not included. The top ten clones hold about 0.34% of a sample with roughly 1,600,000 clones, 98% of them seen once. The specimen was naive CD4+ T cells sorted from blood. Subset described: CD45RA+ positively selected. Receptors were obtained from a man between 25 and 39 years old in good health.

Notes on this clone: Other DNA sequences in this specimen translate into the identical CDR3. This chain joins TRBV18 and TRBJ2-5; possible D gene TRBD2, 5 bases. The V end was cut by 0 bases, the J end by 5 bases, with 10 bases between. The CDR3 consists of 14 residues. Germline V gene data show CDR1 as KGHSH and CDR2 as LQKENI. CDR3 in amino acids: CASSPPSGEETQYF. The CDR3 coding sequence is TGTGCCAGCTCACCACCATCTGGGGAGGAGACCCAGTACTTC.

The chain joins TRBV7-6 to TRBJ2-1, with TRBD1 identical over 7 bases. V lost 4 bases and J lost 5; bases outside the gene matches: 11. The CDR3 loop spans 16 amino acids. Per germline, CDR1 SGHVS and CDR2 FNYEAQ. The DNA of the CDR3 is TGTGCCAGCAGCTCTCGATTGGGACAGACTAACAATGAGCAGTTCTTC. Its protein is CASSSRLGQTNNEQFF.

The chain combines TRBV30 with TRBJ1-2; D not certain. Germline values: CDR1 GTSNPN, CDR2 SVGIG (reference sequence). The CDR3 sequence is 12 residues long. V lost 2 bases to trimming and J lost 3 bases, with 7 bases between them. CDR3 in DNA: TGTGCCTGGAGTACAATCGACTATGGCTACACCTTC. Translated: CAWSTIDYGYTF.

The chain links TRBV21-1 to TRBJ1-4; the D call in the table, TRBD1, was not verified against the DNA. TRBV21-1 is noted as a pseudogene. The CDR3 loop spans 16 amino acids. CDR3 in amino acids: CASSIHRDRENEKLFF. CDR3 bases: TGTGCCAGCAGCATACACCGGGACAGGGAAAACGAAAAACTGTTTTTT.

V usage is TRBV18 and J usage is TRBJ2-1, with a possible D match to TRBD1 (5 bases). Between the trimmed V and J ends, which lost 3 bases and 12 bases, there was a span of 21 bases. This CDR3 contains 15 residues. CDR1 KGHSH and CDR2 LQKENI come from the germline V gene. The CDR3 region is CASSPQHNEQGVQFF. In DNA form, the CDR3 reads TGTGCCAGCTCACCGCAACACAATGAGCAAGGGGTGCAGTTCTTC.

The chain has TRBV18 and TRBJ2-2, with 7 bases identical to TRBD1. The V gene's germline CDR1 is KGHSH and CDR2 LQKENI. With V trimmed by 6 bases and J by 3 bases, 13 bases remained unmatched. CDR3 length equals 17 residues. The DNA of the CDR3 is TGTGCCAGCTCTCCGACAGGGAATTCACCCCACACCGGGGAGCTGTTTTTT. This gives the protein CASSPTGNSPHTGELFF.

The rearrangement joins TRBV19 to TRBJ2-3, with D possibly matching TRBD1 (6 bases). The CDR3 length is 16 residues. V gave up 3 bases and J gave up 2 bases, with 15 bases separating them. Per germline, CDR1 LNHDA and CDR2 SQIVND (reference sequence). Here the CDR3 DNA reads TGTGCCAGTAGTATGAGGACAGTACAGTACACAGATACGCAGTATTTT. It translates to CASSMRTVQYTDTQYF.

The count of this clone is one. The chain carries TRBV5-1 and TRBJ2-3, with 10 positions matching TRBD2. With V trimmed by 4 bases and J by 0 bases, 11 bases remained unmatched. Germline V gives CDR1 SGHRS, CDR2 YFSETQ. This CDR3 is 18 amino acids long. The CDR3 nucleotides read TGCGCCAGCAGCACGGCCCCAGGACTAGCGGCTAGCACAGATACGCAGTATTTT. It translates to CASSTAPGLAASTDTQYF. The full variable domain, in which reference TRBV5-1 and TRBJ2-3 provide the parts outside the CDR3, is KAGVTQTPRYLIKTRGQQVTLSCSPISGHRSVSWYQQTPGQGLQFLFEYFSETQRNKGNFPGRFSGRQFSNSRSEMNVSTLELGDSALYLCASSTAPGLAASTDTQYFGPGTRLTVL.

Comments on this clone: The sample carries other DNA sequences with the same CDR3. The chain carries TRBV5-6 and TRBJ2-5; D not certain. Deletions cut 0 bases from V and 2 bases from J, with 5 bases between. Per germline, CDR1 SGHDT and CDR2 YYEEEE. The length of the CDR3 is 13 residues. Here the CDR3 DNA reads TGTGCCAGCAGCTTGGCGGATCAAGAGACCCAGTACTTC. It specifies CASSLADQETQYF. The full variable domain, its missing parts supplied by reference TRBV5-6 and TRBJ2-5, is DAGVTQSPTHLIKTRGQQVTLRCSPKSGHDTVSWYQQALGQGPQFIFQYYEEEERQRGNFPDRFSGHQFPNYSSELNVNALLLGDSALYLCASSLADQETQYFGPGTRLLVL.

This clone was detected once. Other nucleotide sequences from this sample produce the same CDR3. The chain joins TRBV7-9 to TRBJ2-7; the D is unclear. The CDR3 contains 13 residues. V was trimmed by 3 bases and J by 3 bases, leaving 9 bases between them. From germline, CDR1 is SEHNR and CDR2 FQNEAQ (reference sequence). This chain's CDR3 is CASSFTRSYEQYF. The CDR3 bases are TGTGCCAGCAGCTTCACACGGAGCTACGAGCAGTACTTC.

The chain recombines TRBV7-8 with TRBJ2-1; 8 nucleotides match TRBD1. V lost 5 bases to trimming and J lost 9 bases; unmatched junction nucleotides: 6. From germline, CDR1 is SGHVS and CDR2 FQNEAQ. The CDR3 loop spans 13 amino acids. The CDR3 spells CASSVQGAGEQFF. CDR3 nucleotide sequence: TGTGCCAGCAGCGTTCAGGGGGCAGGTGAGCAGTTCTTC.

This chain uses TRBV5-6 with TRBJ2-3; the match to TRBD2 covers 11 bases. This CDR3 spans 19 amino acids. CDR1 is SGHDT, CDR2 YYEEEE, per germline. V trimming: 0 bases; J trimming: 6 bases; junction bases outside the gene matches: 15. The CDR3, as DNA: TGTGCCAGCAGCTTGGTGGATAGCGGGAGGGCCGAGGTAAGGGATACGCAGTATTTT. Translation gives CASSLVDSGRAEVRDTQYF.

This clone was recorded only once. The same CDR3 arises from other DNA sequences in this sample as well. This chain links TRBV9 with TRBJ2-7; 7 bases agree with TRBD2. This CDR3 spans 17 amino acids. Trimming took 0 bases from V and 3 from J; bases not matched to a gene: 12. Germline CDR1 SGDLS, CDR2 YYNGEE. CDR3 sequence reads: CASSVDPLAGVRYEQYF. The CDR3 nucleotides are TGTGCCAGCAGCGTAGATCCCTTGGCGGGAGTCCGCTACGAGCAGTACTTC. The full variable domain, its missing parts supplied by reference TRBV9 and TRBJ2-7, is DSGVTQTPKHLITATGQRVTLRCSPRSGDLSVYWYQQSLDQGLQFLIQYYNGEERAKGNILERFSAQQFPDLHSELNLSSLELGDSALYFCASSVDPLAGVRYEQYFGPGTRLTVT.

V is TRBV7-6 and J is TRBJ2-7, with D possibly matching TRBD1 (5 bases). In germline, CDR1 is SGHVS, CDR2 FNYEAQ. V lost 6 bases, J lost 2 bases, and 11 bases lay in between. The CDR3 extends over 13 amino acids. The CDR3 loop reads CASRKGAAYEQYF. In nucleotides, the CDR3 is TGTGCCAGCAGGAAAGGGGCGGCCTACGAGCAGTACTTC.

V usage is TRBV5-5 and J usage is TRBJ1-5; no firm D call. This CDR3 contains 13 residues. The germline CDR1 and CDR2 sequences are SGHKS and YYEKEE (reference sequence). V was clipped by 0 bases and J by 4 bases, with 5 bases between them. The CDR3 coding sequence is TGTGCCAGCAGCTTGGGGTGGAATCAGCCCCAGCATTTT. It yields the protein CASSLGWNQPQHF.

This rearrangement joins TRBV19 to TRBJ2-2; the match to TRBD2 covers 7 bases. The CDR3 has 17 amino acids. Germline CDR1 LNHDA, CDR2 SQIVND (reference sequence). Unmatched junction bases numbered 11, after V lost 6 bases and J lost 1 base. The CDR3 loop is CASSRRRASGNTGELFF. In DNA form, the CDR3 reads TGTGCCAGTAGCCGCCGACGGGCTAGCGGGAACACCGGGGAGCTGTTTTTT.

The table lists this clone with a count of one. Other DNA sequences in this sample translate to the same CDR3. CDR3 region: CASSLGTGTTDTQYF. Written as DNA, the CDR3 is TGCGCCAGCAGCTTGGGCACAGGGACCACAGATACGCAGTATTTT. The chain employs TRBV5-1 and TRBJ2-3, with D possibly TRBD1 on 6 matching bases. The CDR3 contains 15 residues. V was cut by 0 bases and J by 2 bases, with 10 bases left in between. CDR1 is SGHRS and CDR2 is YFSETQ in the germline V gene.

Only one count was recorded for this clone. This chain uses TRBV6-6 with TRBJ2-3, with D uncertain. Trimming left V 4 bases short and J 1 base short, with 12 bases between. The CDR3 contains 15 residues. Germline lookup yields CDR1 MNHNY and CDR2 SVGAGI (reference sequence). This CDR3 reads CASSSPLSRTDTQYF. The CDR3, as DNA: TGTGCCAGCAGTTCCCCCCTAAGTCGCACAGATACGCAGTATTTT.

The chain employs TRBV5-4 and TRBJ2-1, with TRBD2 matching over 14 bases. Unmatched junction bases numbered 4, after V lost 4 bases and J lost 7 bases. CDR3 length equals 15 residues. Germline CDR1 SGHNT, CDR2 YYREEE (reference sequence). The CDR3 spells CASSPTSGRGNEQFF. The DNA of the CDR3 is TGTGCCAGCAGCCCGACTAGCGGGAGGGGGAATGAGCAGTTCTTC.

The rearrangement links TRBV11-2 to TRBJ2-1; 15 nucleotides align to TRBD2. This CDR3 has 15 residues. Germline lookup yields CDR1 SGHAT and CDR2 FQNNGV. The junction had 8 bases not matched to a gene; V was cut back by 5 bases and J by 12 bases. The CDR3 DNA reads TGTGCCAGCAGCCCCGGACTAGCGGGAGGGTTGGGGCAGTTCTTC. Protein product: CASSPGLAGGLGQFF.

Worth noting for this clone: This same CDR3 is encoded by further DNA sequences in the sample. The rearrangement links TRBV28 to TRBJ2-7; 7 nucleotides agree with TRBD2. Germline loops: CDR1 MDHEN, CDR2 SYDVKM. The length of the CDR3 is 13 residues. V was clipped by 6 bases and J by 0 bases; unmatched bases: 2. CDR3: CASRGGSSYEQYF. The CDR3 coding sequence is TGTGCCAGCAGGGGCGGGAGCTCCTACGAGCAGTACTTC.

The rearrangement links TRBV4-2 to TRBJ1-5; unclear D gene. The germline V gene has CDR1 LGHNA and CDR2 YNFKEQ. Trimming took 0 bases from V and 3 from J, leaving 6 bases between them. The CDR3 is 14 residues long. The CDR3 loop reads CASSQERFNQPQHF. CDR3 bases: TGTGCCAGCAGCCAAGAGAGGTTCAATCAGCCCCAGCATTTT.

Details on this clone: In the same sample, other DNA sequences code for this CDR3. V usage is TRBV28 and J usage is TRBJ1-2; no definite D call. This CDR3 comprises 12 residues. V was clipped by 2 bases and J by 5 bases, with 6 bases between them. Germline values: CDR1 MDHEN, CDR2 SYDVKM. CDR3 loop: CASSLGSYGYTF. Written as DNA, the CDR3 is TGTGCCAGCAGTTTAGGGTCGTATGGCTACACCTTC.

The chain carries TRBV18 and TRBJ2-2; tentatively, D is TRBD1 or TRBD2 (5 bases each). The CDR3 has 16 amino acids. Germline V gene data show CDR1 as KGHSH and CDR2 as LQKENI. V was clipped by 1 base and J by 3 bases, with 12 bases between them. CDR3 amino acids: CASSPLRGEDTGELFF. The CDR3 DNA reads TGTGCCAGCTCACCACTTAGAGGGGAAGACACCGGGGAGCTGTTTTTT. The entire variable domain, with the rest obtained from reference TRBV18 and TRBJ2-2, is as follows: NAGVMQNPRHLVRRRGQEARLRCSPMKGHSHVYWYRQLPEEGLKFMVYLQKENIIDESGMPKERFSAEFPKEGPSILRIQQVVRGDSAAYFCASSPLRGEDTGELFFGEGSRLTVL.

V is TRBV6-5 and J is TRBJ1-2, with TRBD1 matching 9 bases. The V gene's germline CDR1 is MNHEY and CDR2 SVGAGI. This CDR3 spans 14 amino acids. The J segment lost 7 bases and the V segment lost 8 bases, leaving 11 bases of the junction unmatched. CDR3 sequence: CASGEWTGVRGYTF. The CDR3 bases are TGTGCCAGCGGCGAGTGGACAGGGGTACGTGGCTACACCTTC.

CDR3 DNA: TGTGCCAGCAGCCCTCTCTCGGCAGATACGCAGTATTTT. Protein sequence: CASSPLSADTQYF. V usage is TRBV5-5 and J usage is TRBJ2-3; the D is unclear. The CDR3 runs 13 residues. V gave up 4 bases and J gave up 4 bases, with 10 bases separating them. Germline V gives CDR1 SGHKS, CDR2 YYEKEE (reference sequence).

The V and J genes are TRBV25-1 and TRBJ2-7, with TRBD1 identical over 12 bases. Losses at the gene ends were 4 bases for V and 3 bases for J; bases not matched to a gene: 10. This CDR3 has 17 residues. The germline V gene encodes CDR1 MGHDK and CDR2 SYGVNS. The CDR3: CASSAGTGGGLYYEQYF. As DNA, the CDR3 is TGTGCCAGCAGTGCGGGGACAGGGGGCGGGTTATACTACGAGCAGTACTTC.

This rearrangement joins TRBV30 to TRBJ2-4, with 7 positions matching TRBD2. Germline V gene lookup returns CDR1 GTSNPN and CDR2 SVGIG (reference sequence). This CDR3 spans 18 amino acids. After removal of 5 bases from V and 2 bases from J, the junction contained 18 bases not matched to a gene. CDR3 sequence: CAWDRLAESTSPKNIQYF. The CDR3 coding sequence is TGTGCCTGGGACCGGCTAGCGGAGAGTACCTCTCCCAAAAACATTCAGTACTTC.

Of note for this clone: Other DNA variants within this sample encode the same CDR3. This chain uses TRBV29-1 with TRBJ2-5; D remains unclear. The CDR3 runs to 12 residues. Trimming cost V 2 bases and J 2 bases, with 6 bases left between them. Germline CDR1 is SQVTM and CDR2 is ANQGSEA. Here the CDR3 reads CSVERQQETQYF. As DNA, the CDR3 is TGCAGCGTTGAACGGCAGCAAGAGACCCAGTACTTC.